The 4 T cell receptor beta chains below all came from one sample that was sequenced in a study of cytomegalovirus exposure and HLA in healthy donors. Primers: 60 Vbeta forward and 13 Jbeta reverse. TCRdb's copy holds only in-frame clones and misses some; the assay was immunoSEQ multiplex PCR. The sample records about 150,000 clones, approximately 91% being singletons. Sequencing was carried out using PBMCs. Receptors were obtained from a woman between 40 and 55 years old in good health and CMV-seronegative.

A word on this clone: Compared with germline, one end of the junction differs, possibly owing to a read error. The sample holds other DNA sequences that translate to the same CDR3. The V gene is TRBV27, the J gene TRBJ1-6; TRBD1 matches at 7 bases. This CDR3 spans 13 amino acids. Germline values: CDR1 MNHEY, CDR2 SMNVEV (reference sequence). The DNA for the CDR3 is TGTGCCAGCAGGACAGGGCACAATTCCCCCCTCCACTTT. It yields the protein CASRTGHNSPLHF.

This chain connects TRBV7-2 to TRBJ2-7; 7 nucleotides match TRBD1. Trimming removed 0 bases from V and 9 bases from J; junction bases left unmatched: 5. The V gene's germline CDR1 is SGHTA and CDR2 FQGNSA. This CDR3 is built from 13 residues. In DNA form, the CDR3 reads TGTGCCAGCAGCTTAGCCTGGCGACAGGGGCAGTACTTC. Protein product: CASSLAWRQGQYF.

The chain links TRBV7-9 to TRBJ1-1, with no clear D. The CDR3 consists of 15 residues. The V end lost 3 bases, the J end lost 0 bases, and 11 bases lay between the germline ends. Germline values: CDR1 SEHNR, CDR2 FQNEAQ (reference sequence). CDR3 region: CASSLEAGMNTEAFF. CDR3 nucleotides: TGTGCCAGCAGCTTGGAGGCCGGCATGAACACTGAAGCTTTCTTT. The whole variable domain, remainder taken from reference TRBV7-9 and TRBJ1-1, is DTGVSQNPRHKITKRGQNVTFRCDPISEHNRLYWYRQTLGQGPEFLTYFQNEAQLEKSRLLSDRFSAERPKGSFSTLEIQRTEQGDSAMYLCASSLEAGMNTEAFFGQGTRLTVV.

The chain recombines TRBV5-4 with TRBJ1-1; 7 bases are a match to TRBD1. Germline lookup yields CDR1 SGHNT and CDR2 YYREEE (reference sequence). V shed 1 base, J shed 0 bases, and the junction held 6 bases outside the gene matches. The length of the CDR3 is 16 residues. This CDR3 reads CASSLLDRDLNTEAFF. The CDR3 DNA reads TGTGCCAGCAGCTTGCTTGACAGGGATTTGAACACTGAAGCTTTCTTT.